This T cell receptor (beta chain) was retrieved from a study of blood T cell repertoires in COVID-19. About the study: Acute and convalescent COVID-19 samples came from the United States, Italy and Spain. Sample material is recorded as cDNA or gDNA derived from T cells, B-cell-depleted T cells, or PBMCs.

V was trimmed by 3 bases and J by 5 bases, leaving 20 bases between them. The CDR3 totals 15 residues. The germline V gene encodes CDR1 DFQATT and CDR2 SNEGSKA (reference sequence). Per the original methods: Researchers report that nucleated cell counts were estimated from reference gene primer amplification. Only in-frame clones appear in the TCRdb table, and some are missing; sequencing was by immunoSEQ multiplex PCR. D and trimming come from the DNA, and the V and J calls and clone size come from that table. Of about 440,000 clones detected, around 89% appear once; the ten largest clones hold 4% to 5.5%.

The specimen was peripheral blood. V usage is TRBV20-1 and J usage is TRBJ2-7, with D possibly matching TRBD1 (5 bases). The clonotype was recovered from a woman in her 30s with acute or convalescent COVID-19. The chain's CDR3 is CSASGAERNVHEQYF. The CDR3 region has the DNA TGCAGTGCTAGTGGGGCCGAGAGAAACGTCCACGAGCAGTACTTC.